Listed here are 30 T cell receptor beta chains from one sample, sequenced in a study of identifying expanded T cells in peripheral blood (dated by TCRdb to about 2019). The method behind the library was the immunoSEQ multiplex PCR assay. The clones in this table, taken by TCRdb from immuneACCESS, are in-frame only. Not every clone is retained; where verified, under half of the shortfall comes from an unresolved V gene, and the cause of the rest is unknown. Here the sample has about 84,000 clones; roughly 86% occur a single time. The leading ten clones occupy around 6% of the sample. The sequencing sample was made of blood. The receptor set was obtained from a person aged 18 to 75 in good health.

This clone was seen only once. The chain couples TRBV30 to TRBJ1-5; TRBD1 might be the D (5 bases). Germline lookup yields CDR1 GTSNPN and CDR2 SVGIG (reference sequence). The CDR3 loop spans 12 amino acids. The V end was cut by 0 bases, the J end by 9 bases, with 9 bases between. DNA of the CDR3: TGTGCCTGGAGTGTTCCCGGGGGGCCCCAGCATTTT. This gives the protein CAWSVPGGPQHF.

This clone was seen more than once but under ten times. J is TRBJ2-1 and V is TRBV7-2; D uncertain. CDR3 size: 13 residues. The V and J ends lost 4 bases and 5 bases respectively, with 9 bases between them. Germline CDR1 and CDR2: SGHTA and FQGNSA. The DNA of the CDR3 is TGTGCCAGCAGCTATTATCAGGACAATGAGCAGTTCTTC. As protein: CASSYYQDNEQFF.

J is TRBJ2-7 and V is TRBV6-1, with 10 bases matching TRBD1. V gave up 6 bases and J gave up 5 bases; unmatched junction bases: 7. There are 14 residues in the CDR3. Germline V lookup: CDR1 MNHNS, CDR2 SASEGT. CDR3: CASRPPGQGNEQYF. The CDR3, as DNA: TGTGCCAGCAGACCACCGGGACAGGGGAACGAGCAGTACTTC.

The chain joins TRBV6-5 to TRBJ2-5; TRBD1 matches at 9 bases. V lost 0 bases and J lost 4; bases outside the gene matches: 6. The germline gives CDR1 MNHEY, CDR2 SVGAGI. This CDR3 is built from 16 residues. The CDR3 DNA sequence: TGTGCCAGCAGTTACTCGGGGACAGGGATCCGAGAGACCCAGTACTTC. It translates to CASSYSGTGIRETQYF.

The chain carries TRBV6-1 and TRBJ2-6; TRBD1 matches at 8 bases. Germline CDR1 MNHNS, CDR2 SASEGT. This CDR3 region has 16 residues. Trimming took 3 bases from V and 3 from J; bases not matched to a gene: 4. The CDR3 here is CASSDQGAGGANVLTF. CDR3 bases: TGTGCCAGCAGTGATCAGGGGGCGGGTGGGGCCAACGTCCTGACTTTC.

This chain links TRBV19 with TRBJ2-3, with no clear D. Germline values: CDR1 LNHDA, CDR2 SQIVND (reference sequence). The V and J ends lost 3 bases and 0 bases respectively, with 7 bases between them. This CDR3 spans 14 amino acids. The CDR3 reads CASSMGVSTDTQYF. The CDR3 DNA reads TGTGCCAGTAGTATGGGCGTAAGCACAGATACGCAGTATTTT.

The chain links TRBV5-6 to TRBJ2-5; the D is unclear. The V gene's germline CDR1 is SGHDT and CDR2 YYEEEE. The V gene lost 2 bases and the J gene lost 4 bases, with 12 bases spanning the gap. The CDR3 is 14 residues long. Here the CDR3 DNA reads TGTGCCAGCAGCTTATTACTTAGTCGAGAGACCCAGTACTTC. It is translated as CASSLLLSRETQYF.

The rearrangement joins TRBV11-2 to TRBJ2-7; 13 nucleotides line up with TRBD2. CDR3 length equals 15 residues. Germline V gene sequence: CDR1 SGHAT, CDR2 FQNNGV. Trimming at V came to 5 bases and at J to 6 bases, leaving 7 bases not matched to a gene. The CDR3 DNA sequence: TGTGCCAGCAGCCCCACCGGGACTAGCGGGGCCGAGCAGTACTTC. It codes for CASSPTGTSGAEQYF.

This sequence joins TRBV7-6 and TRBJ2-7, with TRBD1 matching over 9 bases. V was clipped by 4 bases and J by 1 base; unmatched bases: 8. Germline CDR1 reads SGHVS; CDR2 reads FNYEAQ. This CDR3 region has 16 residues. The CDR3 region is CASSSFPGQGSYEQYF. CDR3 DNA: TGTGCCAGCAGCTCCTTCCCGGGACAGGGATCCTACGAGCAGTACTTC.

DNA of the CDR3: TGTGCCAGCAGCCCGGGACTAGCGAAGACCCAGTACTTC. Encoded protein: CASSPGLAKTQYF. This chain links TRBV5-6 with TRBJ2-5, with 10 bases lining up with TRBD2. The CDR3 is made up of 13 amino acids. The junction had 3 bases not matched to a gene; V was cut back by 4 bases and J by 6 bases. Germline V gene lookup returns CDR1 SGHDT and CDR2 YYEEEE.

The rearrangement uses TRBV27 and TRBJ1-1; tentative D call: TRBD1 (6 bases). Deletions cut 2 bases from V and 5 bases from J, with 15 bases between. Germline lookup yields CDR1 MNHEY and CDR2 SMNVEV (reference sequence). The CDR3 is made up of 15 amino acids. CDR3 bases: TGTGCCAGCAGTTTAACAGGGACCAGCCTAACTGAAGCTTTCTTT. Residues: CASSLTGTSLTEAFF.

This chain uses TRBV27 with TRBJ2-5; D possibly uses TRBD1 or TRBD2 (5 bases each). The CDR3 is made up of 16 amino acids. Per the germline V gene, CDR1 is MNHEY and CDR2 is SMNVEV (reference sequence). The V and J ends lost 3 bases and 2 bases respectively, with 16 bases between them. DNA for the CDR3: TGTGCCAGCAGTTTCACGGGGCCCTCCCTTCAAGAGACCCAGTACTTC. Translated: CASSFTGPSLQETQYF.

The V gene is TRBV4-3, the J gene TRBJ2-3, with 9 bases lining up with TRBD1. Germline assignment: CDR1 LGHNA and CDR2 YSLEER. There are 15 residues in the CDR3. V was pared by 5 bases and J by 5 bases, with 8 bases of the junction left unmatched. CDR3 residues: CASSSGGTGIDTQYF. CDR3 bases: TGCGCCAGCAGCTCAGGGGGGACAGGGATAGATACGCAGTATTTT.

This clone has more than one count but fewer than ten. The CDR3 sequence is CASTPKRQGNTDTQYF. CDR3 DNA sequence: TGTGCCAGCACCCCGAAGCGACAGGGGAACACAGATACGCAGTATTTT. The V call is TRBV7-9, the J call TRBJ2-3; TRBD1 agrees at 8 bases. After removal of 7 bases from V and 2 bases from J, the junction contained 11 bases not matched to a gene. Germline CDR1 is SEHNR and CDR2 is FQNEAQ (reference sequence). The CDR3 covers 16 residues.

This sequence joins TRBV30 and TRBJ2-3; no clear D gene. Germline CDR1 and CDR2: GTSNPN and SVGIG (reference sequence). The CDR3 consists of 12 residues. V lost 1 base, J lost 0 bases, and 2 bases lay in between. The DNA of the CDR3 is TGTGCCTGGAGTGGCAGCACAGATACGCAGTATTTT. Translating gives CAWSGSTDTQYF. The variable domain in full, completed from reference TRBV30 and TRBJ2-3, reads SQTIHQWPATLVQPVGSPLSLECTVEGTSNPNLYWYRQAAGRGLQLLFYSVGIGQISSEVPQNLSASRPQDRQFILSSKKLLLSDSGFYLCAWSGSTDTQYFGPGTRLTVL.

V usage is TRBV4-3 and J usage is TRBJ2-7; no firm D call. Trimming left V 0 bases short and J 0 bases short, with 9 bases between. CDR1 and CDR2 (germline): LGHNA, YSLEER. The CDR3 runs 15 residues. The CDR3 region has the DNA TGCGCCAGCAGCCAAGATCCTGGCGGCTCCTACGAGCAGTACTTC. Amino acid sequence: CASSQDPGGSYEQYF.

V and J are TRBV2 and TRBJ2-7, with D perhaps assigned TRBD1 or TRBD2 (5 bases each). The V end was cut by 6 bases, the J end by 0 bases, with 18 bases between. The germline gives CDR1 SNHLY, CDR2 FYNNEI. The CDR3 runs 16 residues. In DNA form, the CDR3 reads TGTGCCAGCAGCGTCCTACCCGGGGCTAGCTCCTACGAGCAGTACTTC. Translated, it gives CASSVLPGASSYEQYF.

Comments on this clone: Germline is not matched at one junction end, which may reflect a read error. The V call is TRBV6-1, the J call TRBJ1-1; possible D gene TRBD1, 5 bases. Germline loops: CDR1 MNHNS, CDR2 SASEGT. The CDR3 has 13 amino acids. CDR3 nucleotide sequence: TGTGCCAGCAGTGAATCCTTGACAGCTCTGAAAATCTTT. Its protein is CASSESLTALKIF.

V usage is TRBV7-6 and J usage is TRBJ1-6; D unclear. V gave up 2 bases and J gave up 0 bases, with 5 bases separating them. This CDR3 region has 15 residues. CDR1 is SGHVS and CDR2 is FNYEAQ in the germline V gene. Here the CDR3 reads CASSLSGSYNSPLHF. Written as DNA, the CDR3 is TGTGCCAGCAGCTTATCGGGCTCCTATAATTCACCCCTCCACTTT.

The genes are TRBV7-9 and TRBJ1-1; D is unresolved. Germline CDR1 and CDR2: SEHNR and FQNEAQ (reference sequence). V was shortened by 1 base and J by 1 base, with 7 bases between the two germline ends. This CDR3 is 14 amino acids long. In DNA form, the CDR3 reads TGTGCCAGCAGCTTAGGTAGGGCGAACACTGAAGCTTTCTTT. The encoded protein is CASSLGRANTEAFF.

This clone occurred once. V is TRBV4-1 and J is TRBJ1-2; D perhaps matches TRBD1 (5 bases). The CDR3 loop spans 16 amino acids. Germline V lookup: CDR1 MGHRA, CDR2 YSYEKL. V shed 4 bases and J shed 0 bases, with 15 bases lying between them. CDR3 sequence: CASSRPSQGANYGYTF. CDR3 in DNA: TGCGCCAGCAGCCGACCCTCGCAGGGAGCTAACTATGGCTACACCTTC.

The rearrangement uses TRBV7-6 and TRBJ1-5, with a tentative D call TRBD1 (5 bases). The V gene's germline CDR1 is SGHVS and CDR2 FNYEAQ. Trimming pared 0 bases from V and 4 bases from J, leaving 10 bases between. This CDR3 region has 15 residues. In DNA form, the CDR3 reads TGTGCCAGCAGCTTAGCTTCGGGACTTAATCAGCCCCAGCATTTT. It yields the protein CASSLASGLNQPQHF.

J is TRBJ2-3 and V is TRBV27, with D unclear. The CDR3 length is 12 residues. V was pared by 3 bases and J by 8 bases, with 9 bases between. Germline CDR1 reads MNHEY; CDR2 reads SMNVEV (reference sequence). The CDR3 protein is CASSFFSATQYF. The CDR3, as DNA: TGTGCCAGCAGTTTCTTCTCGGCTACGCAGTATTTT.

The CDR3 DNA reads TGTGCCAGCTCACCCCCCCAGGGGAACACTGAAGCTTTCTTT. Protein: CASSPPQGNTEAFF. This chain joins TRBV18 and TRBJ1-1; a weak D match, TRBD1 (5 bases). The germline V and J ends were trimmed by 3 bases and 1 base, with 9 bases remaining between them. Germline V lookup: CDR1 KGHSH, CDR2 LQKENI. This CDR3 is 14 amino acids long. The variable domain in full, completed from reference TRBV18 and TRBJ1-1, reads NAGVMQNPRHLVRRRGQEARLRCSPMKGHSHVYWYRQLPEEGLKFMVYLQKENIIDESGMPKERFSAEFPKEGPSILRIQQVVRGDSAAYFCASSPPQGNTEAFFGQGTRLTVV.

Points on this clone: Other DNA sequences of this sample code for an identical CDR3. The rearrangement joins TRBV18 to TRBJ1-4, with TRBD1 matching 7 bases. CDR1 is KGHSH and CDR2 is LQKENI in the germline V gene. CDR3 length: 14 residues. The V and J ends lost 6 bases and 8 bases, in that order; junction bases with no gene match: 9. The CDR3 nucleotides read TGTGCCAGCTCGCCCCAGGGGGGCGGCGAAAAACTGTTTTTT. Residues: CASSPQGGGEKLFF.

The chain has TRBV9 and TRBJ2-1, with D perhaps assigned TRBD1 or TRBD2 (5 bases each). CDR1 SGDLS and CDR2 YYNGEE come from the germline V gene. The CDR3 loop spans 17 amino acids. V was shortened by 3 bases and J by 8 bases, with 24 bases between the two germline ends. CDR3 region: CASSGRPGRSLVDEQFF. The CDR3 coding sequence is TGTGCCAGCAGCGGACGCCCGGGACGGAGTCTAGTGGATGAGCAGTTCTTC.

This CDR3 is CASQLDRGRTDTQYF. In DNA, the CDR3 is TGCGCCAGCCAACTGGACAGGGGAAGGACAGATACGCAGTATTTT. The chain employs TRBV5-1 and TRBJ2-3; 9 bases match TRBD1. The junction had 9 bases not matched to a gene; V was cut back by 7 bases and J by 3 bases. The CDR3 is 15 amino acids. Germline CDR1 SGHRS, CDR2 YFSETQ.

This rearrangement joins TRBV19 to TRBJ2-5; 7 bases are shared with TRBD2. The germline V gene has CDR1 LNHDA and CDR2 SQIVND (reference sequence). The V gene end was trimmed by 7 bases and the J gene end by 8 bases; junction bases not matched to a gene: 13. The CDR3 is 14 residues long. The CDR3 sequence: CASMGGSAVETQYF. The CDR3, as DNA: TGTGCCAGTATGGGGGGGAGCGCGGTCGAAACCCAGTACTTC.

This chain links TRBV10-1 with TRBJ2-1; D is possibly TRBD1 or TRBD2 (6 bases each). Germline V gives CDR1 WNHNN, CDR2 SYGVQD (reference sequence). V lost 6 bases and J lost 4, with 13 bases in between. There are 14 residues in the CDR3. For the CDR3, the DNA is TGCGCCAGCAGCGCGGGACATTCTTACAATGAGCAGTTCTTC. Translated: CASSAGHSYNEQFF.

The rearrangement joins TRBV5-1 to TRBJ2-6, with D perhaps matching TRBD1 or TRBD2 (5 bases each). V lost 6 bases and J lost 4, with 14 bases in between. CDR3 length equals 15 residues. Germline V gene data show CDR1 as SGHRS and CDR2 as YFSETQ. CDR3 DNA sequence: TGCGCCAGCACTAAGGGACCTTCCGGGGCCAACGTCCTGACTTTC. Protein sequence: CASTKGPSGANVLTF. Supplemented by reference TRBV5-1 and TRBJ2-6, the full variable domain reads KAGVTQTPRYLIKTRGQQVTLSCSPISGHRSVSWYQQTPGQGLQFLFEYFSETQRNKGNFPGRFSGRQFSNSRSEMNVSTLELGDSALYLCASTKGPSGANVLTFGAGSRLTVL.